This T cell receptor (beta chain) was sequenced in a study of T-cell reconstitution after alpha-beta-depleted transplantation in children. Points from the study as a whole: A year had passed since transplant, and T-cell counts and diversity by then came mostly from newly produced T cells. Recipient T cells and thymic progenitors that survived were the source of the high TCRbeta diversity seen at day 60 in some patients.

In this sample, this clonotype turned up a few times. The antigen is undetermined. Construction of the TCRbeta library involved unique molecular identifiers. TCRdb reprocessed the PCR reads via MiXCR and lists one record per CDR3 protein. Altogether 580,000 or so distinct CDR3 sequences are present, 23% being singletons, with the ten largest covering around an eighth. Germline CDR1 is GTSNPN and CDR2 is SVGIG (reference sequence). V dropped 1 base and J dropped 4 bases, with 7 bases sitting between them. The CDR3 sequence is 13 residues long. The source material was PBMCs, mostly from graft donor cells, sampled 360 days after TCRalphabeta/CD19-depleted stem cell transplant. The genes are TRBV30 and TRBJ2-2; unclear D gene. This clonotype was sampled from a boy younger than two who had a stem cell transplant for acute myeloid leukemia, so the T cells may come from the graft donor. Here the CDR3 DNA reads TGTGCCTGGAGTGACGGCGGCACCGGGGAGCTGTTTTTT. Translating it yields CAWSDGGTGELFF.